Below, 15 T cell receptor beta chains from the same sample are listed, as sequenced in a study of control samples from healthy donors and cancer patients. Clones were sequenced by immunoSEQ multiplex PCR, and TCRdb holds only the in-frame ones, with some missing. Here the sample spans 70,000 to 90,000 clones, about 90% being singletons. The sequenced sample consisted of PBMCs. These receptors were collected from a woman aged 55 to 70 with head and neck cancer.

This clone has only one observation. The rearrangement joins TRBV11-2 to TRBJ2-7; D unclear. CDR3 length: 14 residues. The germline V gene has CDR1 SGHAT and CDR2 FQNNGV. V shed 4 bases and J shed 3 bases, with 13 bases lying between them. The chain's CDR3 is CASSYMANLYEQYF. The CDR3 DNA is TGTGCCAGCAGCTACATGGCAAACCTCTACGAGCAGTACTTC.

The table lists this clone with a few counts. The sample contains more than one DNA sequence encoding this CDR3. V usage is TRBV7-2 and J usage is TRBJ2-6; a weak D match, TRBD2 (6 bases). The CDR3 contains 18 residues. Germline CDR1 SGHTA, CDR2 FQGNSA. The V end was cut by 0 bases, the J end by 4 bases, with 16 bases between. CDR3 DNA: TGTGCCAGCAGCTTAGCGGGTCGCAGGGCGGGAGGGGCCAACGTCCTGACTTTC. Translated: CASSLAGRRAGGANVLTF. Complete variable domain (other parts from reference TRBV7-2 and TRBJ2-6): GAGVSQSPSNKVTEKGKDVELRCDPISGHTALYWYRQSLGQGLEFLIYFQGNSAPDKSGLPSDRFSAERTGGSVSTLTIQRTQQEDSAVYLCASSLAGRRAGGANVLTFGAGSRLTVL.

This clone was observed once. The chain combines TRBV5-1 with TRBJ2-7; TRBD1 aligns across 8 bases. V shed 0 bases and J 0 bases; nucleotides not matched to a gene: 2. Germline V gene sequence: CDR1 SGHRS, CDR2 YFSETQ. CDR3 length: 15 amino acids. The CDR3 bases are TGCGCCAGCAGCTTGGTGGGACAGGCCTCCTACGAGCAGTACTTC. Its translation is CASSLVGQASYEQYF.

This clone appeared a single time. The chain employs TRBV2 and TRBJ2-5; weak D call: TRBD1 (5 bases). The CDR3 consists of 13 residues. Germline-derived CDR1 and CDR2 are SNHLY and FYNNEI. V was shortened by 9 bases and J by 0 bases, with 11 bases between the two germline ends. The chain's CDR3 is CASNYRNQETQYF. In DNA form, the CDR3 reads TGTGCCAGTAACTACAGGAACCAAGAGACCCAGTACTTC.

The chain links TRBV27 to TRBJ2-3, with TRBD1 identical over 7 bases. Trimming took 6 bases from V and 1 from J; bases not matched to a gene: 10. The CDR3 loop spans 16 amino acids. CDR1 is MNHEY, CDR2 SMNVEV, per germline (reference sequence). CDR3 region: CASRPNRGSGTDTQYF. The CDR3 nucleotides are TGTGCCAGCAGACCTAACAGGGGATCAGGCACAGATACGCAGTATTTT.

The rearrangement links TRBV9 to TRBJ1-3, with D maybe TRBD1 (6 bases). V shed 0 bases and J shed 0 bases, with 10 bases lying between them. Germline-derived CDR1 and CDR2 are SGDLS and YYNGEE. The CDR3 sequence is 16 residues long. The CDR3 sequence: CASSVGGALSGNTIYF. In nucleotides, the CDR3 is TGTGCCAGCAGCGTAGGGGGGGCCCTCTCTGGAAACACCATATATTTT.

The chain has TRBV5-1 and TRBJ2-3; D is ambiguous. From germline, CDR1 is SGHRS and CDR2 YFSETQ. Between the trimmed V and J ends, which lost 0 bases and 0 bases, there was a span of 11 bases. The CDR3 is 16 residues long. CDR3 in amino acids: CASSLVTHPSTDTQYF. The CDR3 DNA is TGCGCCAGCAGCTTGGTGACCCACCCGAGCACAGATACGCAGTATTTT. Full variable domain (rest looked up from reference TRBV5-1 and TRBJ2-3): KAGVTQTPRYLIKTRGQQVTLSCSPISGHRSVSWYQQTPGQGLQFLFEYFSETQRNKGNFPGRFSGRQFSNSRSEMNVSTLELGDSALYLCASSLVTHPSTDTQYFGPGTRLTVL.

The rearrangement links TRBV6-2 or TRBV6-3 to TRBJ2-7; D is uncertain. The CDR3 has 13 residues. Germline V gene data show CDR1 as MNHEY and CDR2 as SVGEGT. V dropped 5 bases and J dropped 7 bases, with 15 bases sitting between them. CDR3 sequence reads: CASSKTAPVEQYF. CDR3 DNA: TGTGCCAGCAGTAAAACAGCCCCAGTAGAGCAGTACTTC.

CDR3 bases: TGTGCCACCAGTGACCGGACAGGGGGCCTATCTCCAGATACGCAGTATTTT. Its translation is CATSDRTGGLSPDTQYF. The V call is TRBV24-1, the J call TRBJ2-3; TRBD1 matches at 11 bases. The CDR3 consists of 17 residues. CDR1 and CDR2 from the germline V gene are KGHDR and SFDVKD. J lost 4 bases, V lost 4 bases, and 9 bases had no gene match.

This chain uses TRBV20-1 with TRBJ2-1; TRBD2 might be the D (6 bases). Germline V gene data show CDR1 as DFQATT and CDR2 as SNEGSKA (reference sequence). V lost 5 bases and J lost 10, with 9 bases in between. This CDR3 region has 10 residues. The CDR3 DNA follows: TGCAGTGCTGGGGAGGTGGAGCAGTTCTTC. Translating gives CSAGEVEQFF.

J is TRBJ1-4 and V is TRBV7-9; 7 positions match TRBD1. Germline loops: CDR1 SEHNR, CDR2 FQNEAQ (reference sequence). The CDR3 sequence is 16 residues long. J gave up 7 bases and V 8 bases, and 16 bases lay outside the gene matches. The DNA of the CDR3 is TGTGCCAGCGCGGATGCCGAGACAGGGATCGGTGAAAAACTGTTTTTT. As protein: CASADAETGIGEKLFF.

The chain combines TRBV10-3 with TRBJ1-4; TRBD1 might be the D (5 bases). Per the germline V gene, CDR1 is ENHRY and CDR2 is SYGVKD. Trimming took 3 bases from V and 3 from J, leaving 11 bases between them. There are 15 residues in the CDR3. The CDR3 DNA sequence: TGTGCCATCAGTGAAGGGGCTTTAGCTAATGAAAAACTGTTTTTT. Its translation is CAISEGALANEKLFF.

The chain joins TRBV6-1 to TRBJ2-7; D is undetermined. Germline V CDR1 and CDR2: MNHNS, SASEGT. Between the trimmed V and J ends, which lost 1 base and 0 bases, there was a span of 13 bases. This CDR3 spans 16 amino acids. The DNA of the CDR3 is TGTGCCAGCAGTGAAGAGGTTTCCGTGGCCTCCTACGAGCAGTACTTC. The encoded protein is CASSEEVSVASYEQYF.

The chain joins TRBV11-2 to TRBJ2-1, with 12 positions matching TRBD2. The CDR3 sequence is 15 residues long. V gave up 2 bases and J gave up 7 bases; unmatched junction bases: 3. Germline V gene lookup returns CDR1 SGHAT and CDR2 FQNNGV. CDR3 in amino acids: CASSLSTSGRNEQFF. CDR3 nucleotides: TGTGCCAGCAGCTTAAGCACTAGCGGGAGGAATGAGCAGTTCTTC.

The chain links TRBV10-2 to TRBJ2-7, with 7 bases that match TRBD2. The germline CDR1 and CDR2 sequences are WSHSY and SAAADI. There are 16 residues in the CDR3. Unmatched junction bases numbered 8, after V lost 3 bases and J lost 0 bases. The CDR3 coding sequence is TGCGCCAGCAGTGATATCCTAGCGGAGAGCTCCTACGAGCAGTACTTC. Translation gives CASSDILAESSYEQYF.